This T cell receptor (beta chain) was captured by sequencing in a study of T-cell reconstitution after alpha-beta-depleted transplantation in children. Using unique molecular identifiers, the investigators prepared the TCRbeta library. TCRdb re-called the PCR reads through MiXCR, storing one row per CDR3 protein. The repertoire has some 590,000 distinct CDR3 sequences, roughly 10% of them found once; the top ten carry approximately 4.1%. The material was PBMCs from the stem cell graft donor, obtained from the stem cell graft. This clonotype was obtained from a human donor who donated a stem cell graft to a child with acute myeloid leukemia.

CDR3: CASGLSGNYGYTF. In nucleotides, the CDR3 is TGTGCTAGTGGTTTGTCAGGGAACTATGGCTACACCTTC. The V call is TRBV12-5, the J call TRBJ1-2, with D possibly TRBD1 on 5 matching bases. The CDR3 has 13 residues. Germline CDR1 LGHNT, CDR2 FRNRAP. Trimming stripped 2 bases from V and 2 bases from J, with 6 bases between.